The present entry profiles one T cell receptor beta chain with its context. Here immunoSEQ multiplex PCR was the method, and the copy in TCRdb shows in-frame clones only, minus some. The repertoire includes some 79,000 clones, approximately 85% of them detected once, and roughly 3.1% sits in the top ten. This specimen comes from a study of T cell responses to AZD1222 COVID-19 vaccine. V lost 10 bases and J 2 bases, leaving 15 bases between the germline ends. Germline V lookup: CDR1 WNHNN, CDR2 SYGVQD (reference sequence). This CDR3 is 14 amino acids long. The clonotype originates from an adult who received the AZD1222 COVID-19 vaccine. The chain couples TRBV10-1 to TRBJ1-5; D unclear. The sequencing used peripheral blood, collected 28 days after the second AZD1222 dose. CDR3 bases: TGCGCCATCCCATGTTCGGGCGGCAATCAGCCCCAGCATTTT. This encodes CAIPCSGGNQPQHF.